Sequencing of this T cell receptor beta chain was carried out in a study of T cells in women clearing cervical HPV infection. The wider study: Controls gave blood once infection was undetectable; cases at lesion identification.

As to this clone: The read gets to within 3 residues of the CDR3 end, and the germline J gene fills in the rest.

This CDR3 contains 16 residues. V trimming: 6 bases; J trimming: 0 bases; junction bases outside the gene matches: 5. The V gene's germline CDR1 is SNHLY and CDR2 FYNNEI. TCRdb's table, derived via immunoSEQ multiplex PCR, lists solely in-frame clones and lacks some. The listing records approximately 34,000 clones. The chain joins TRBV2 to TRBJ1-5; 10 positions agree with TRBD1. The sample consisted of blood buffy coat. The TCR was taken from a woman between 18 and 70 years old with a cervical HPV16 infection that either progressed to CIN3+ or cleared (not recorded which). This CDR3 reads CASSPGQGYSNQPQHF. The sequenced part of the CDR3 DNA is TGTGCCAGCAGCCCGGGACAGGGGTATAGCAATCAGCCC.